This T cell receptor (beta chain) is drawn from a study of blood T cell repertoires in COVID-19. Study-wide context: There were acute and convalescent COVID-19 samples, and they came from the United States, Italy and Spain. T cells, B-cell-depleted T cells, or PBMCs supplied cDNA or gDNA.

Generated by immunoSEQ multiplex PCR, the TCRdb table keeps only in-frame clones and is missing some. This repertoire shows tens of thousands of clones, approximately 79% found once; its top ten account for about 11%. CDR3 length: 14 amino acids. V lost 4 bases and J lost 3; bases outside the gene matches: 3. Germline CDR1 SGDLS, CDR2 YYNGEE. Sequences were obtained from peripheral blood. This receptor was taken from a man aged 65 to 85 with acute or convalescent COVID-19. The chain couples TRBV9 to TRBJ1-3, with 8 bases that match TRBD1. The CDR3 sequence is CASSPTGVGNTIYF. The DNA for the CDR3 is TGTGCCAGCAGCCCGACAGGGGTTGGAAACACCATATATTTT.